This TCR beta chain emerged from a study of T cells in Graves' hyperthyroidism and ophthalmopathy. This clonotype showed up many times. TCR beta CDR3 sequences were amplified from RNA transcripts. First-round RT-PCR of the TCR CDR3 relied on the HTBI primer set. Using its own MiXCR run on the multiplex PCR reads, TCRdb lists one record per CDR3 protein. The sample gives approximately 610,000 distinct CDR3 sequences, 14% to 15% of which show up once; around 4.1% is in the top ten. CDR1 and CDR2 (germline): SGHRS, YFSETQ. Trimming pared 3 bases from V and 0 bases from J, leaving 10 bases between. This CDR3 has 16 residues.

The specimen sequenced was blood. This TCR came from a woman in her thirties or forties with Graves' ophthalmopathy. The V and J genes are TRBV5-1 and TRBJ2-6; D possibly corresponds to TRBD2 (6 bases). In DNA, the CDR3 is TGCGCCAGCAGCTCCGGGAGAAACTCTGGGGCCAACGTCCTGACTTTC. Protein product: CASSSGRNSGANVLTF.